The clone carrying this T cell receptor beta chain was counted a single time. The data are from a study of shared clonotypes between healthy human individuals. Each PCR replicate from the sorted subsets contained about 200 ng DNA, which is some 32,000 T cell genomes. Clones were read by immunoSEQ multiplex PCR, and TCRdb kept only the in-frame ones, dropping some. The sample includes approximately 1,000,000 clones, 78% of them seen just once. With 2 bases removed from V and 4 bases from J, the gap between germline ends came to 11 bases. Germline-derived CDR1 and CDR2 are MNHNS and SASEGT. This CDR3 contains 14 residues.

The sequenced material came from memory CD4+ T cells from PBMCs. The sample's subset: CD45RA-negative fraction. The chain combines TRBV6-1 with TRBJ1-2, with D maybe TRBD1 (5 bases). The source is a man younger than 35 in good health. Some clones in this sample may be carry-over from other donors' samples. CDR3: CASSESGIPYGYTF. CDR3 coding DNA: TGTGCCAGCAGTGAATCAGGGATCCCCTATGGCTACACCTTC.